This T cell receptor beta chain was captured by sequencing in a study of breast tumors, draining lymph nodes, adjacent tissues. Trimming pared 5 bases from V and 9 bases from J, leaving 25 bases between. This CDR3 has 16 amino acids. Germline CDR1 SGHAT, CDR2 FQDESV (reference sequence). TCRdb recomputed calls from the multiplex PCR reads with MiXCR, one row per CDR3 protein. Counted here are 150,000 to 200,000 distinct CDR3 sequences, approximately 30% occurring once; the ten biggest clones make up more than 3.5%. Breast cancer patients provided tissue from their axillary draining lymph nodes. As concerns this clonotype: The antigen remains undetermined.

Study outcomes and limitations: Tumor TCR diversity was below lymph nodes but above nontumor tissue.

This sequence originates from a female donor with breast cancer. Some clones in this sample may be carry-over from other donors' samples. The source material was axillary lymph node tissue. The chain is built from TRBV11-1 and TRBJ2-5, with a tentative D call TRBD1 (5 bases). DNA for the CDR3: TGTGCCAGCAGCCCCCTCGGCCAGGGCCAGTGGGAAGCCCAGTACTTC. Amino acid sequence: CASSPLGQGQWEAQYF.